These T cell receptor beta chains were read from a single sample in a study of beta chain features in type 1 diabetes. Some clones are missing from TCRdb's copy, which holds only in-frame ones; the method was immunoSEQ multiplex PCR. The sample records around 600,000 clones, around 12% being singletons. The source material was naive CD4+ T cells from blood. These receptor sequences come from a man aged 25-40 years with type 1 diabetes. Each CDR3 is given with its conserved first and last residue. The D gene is left open where the match is weak. Where a row states a size, it is once, few, many or the class of an expanded clone; other rows omit it.

abundance	v_gene	j_gene	d_gene	CDR3aa	CDR3nt
few	TRBV2	TRBJ1-3	NA	CASSRDGIISSGNTIYF	TGTGCCAGCAGTAGGGACGGAATTATTAGCTCTGGAAACACCATATATTTT
NA	TRBV5-4	TRBJ2-3	NA	CASSPPTDTDTQYF	TGTGCCAGCAGCCCGCCCACTGACACAGATACGCAGTATTTT
NA	TRBV7-2	TRBJ2-7	TRBD1	CASSYLLGQGGDYEQYF	TGTGCCAGCAGCTACCTACTTGGACAGGGGGGCGACTACGAGCAGTACTTC
few	TRBV25-1	TRBJ1-2	NA	CASSGINYGYTF	TGTGCCAGCAGTGGGATTAACTATGGCTACACCTTC
few	TRBV29-1	TRBJ1-1	NA	CSVEESDGGEAFF	TGCAGCGTGGAAGAGTCGGACGGGGGGGAAGCTTTCTTT
NA	TRBV7-6	TRBJ2-7	NA	CASSLGSQGGRYEQYF	TGTGCCAGCAGCTTAGGCTCACAGGGTGGGAGGTACGAGCAGTACTTC
NA	TRBV6-5	TRBJ2-7	TRBD1	CASSYSGQGIYEQYF	TGTGCCAGCAGTTACTCTGGACAGGGGATTTACGAGCAGTACTTC
NA	TRBV7-2	TRBJ2-5	TRBD2	CASSMSRDYQETQYF	TGTGCCAGCAGCATGTCCCGGGACTATCAAGAGACCCAGTACTTC
NA	TRBV4-2	TRBJ2-1	TRBD2	CASSQDWSGGYNEQFF	TGTGCCAGCAGCCAAGATTGGAGCGGGGGGTACAATGAGCAGTTCTTC
NA	TRBV7-2	TRBJ2-7	NA	CASSLVASYEQYF	TGTGCCAGCAGCTTAGTGGCCAGCTACGAGCAGTACTTC